These 24 T cell receptor beta chains were all obtained from the same sample, sequenced in a study of shared clonotypes between healthy human individuals. In the naive CD8 group, cells lacked CD45RO and were positively selected for CCR7, so terminally differentiated effector memory CD45RA+ cells were left out. Profiled with immunoSEQ multiplex PCR; TCRdb holds only in-frame clones, not every one. This table has 750,000 to 1,000,000 clones, almost 95% appearing once. Source material: naive CD8+ T cells sorted from blood. The receptors were gathered from a man aged 25 to 45 in good health.

V and J are TRBV9 and TRBJ2-3; D is ambiguous. Trimming took off 4 bases at V and 6 bases at J, with 12 bases between the two ends. This CDR3 is built from 13 residues. Germline CDR1 reads SGDLS; CDR2 reads YYNGEE. This CDR3 is CASSSDPEDTQYF. The CDR3 DNA is TGTGCCAGCAGCTCGGACCCGGAGGATACGCAGTATTTT.

This chain connects TRBV7-8 to TRBJ2-7; D perhaps matches TRBD1 (6 bases). CDR3 size: 16 residues. Looked up from germline, CDR1 is SGHVS and CDR2 is FQNEAQ. V was cut by 4 bases and J by 4 bases, with 20 bases left in between. The DNA for the CDR3 is TGTGCCAGCAGCTCCCGGACAGTTGATGGGGTATACGAGCAGTACTTC. Translating it yields CASSSRTVDGVYEQYF.

The rearrangement uses TRBV4-1 and TRBJ2-7; 8 nucleotides agree with TRBD2. Looked up from germline, CDR1 is MGHRA and CDR2 is YSYEKL. The CDR3 loop spans 16 amino acids. V shed 0 bases and J 2 bases; nucleotides not matched to a gene: 6. CDR3 DNA sequence: TGCGCCAGCAGCCAAGATAGAAGCGGGAGTACCTACGAGCAGTACTTC. It codes for CASSQDRSGSTYEQYF.

This clone has a single count. The V call is TRBV19, the J call TRBJ2-5; D remains ambiguous. The ends were cut back, 6 bases at V and 5 bases at J, with 13 bases in the middle. This CDR3 has 13 amino acids. The germline CDR1 and CDR2 sequences are LNHDA and SQIVND (reference sequence). The CDR3 DNA reads TGTGCCAGTAGGCCTCGAGTTGGTGAGACCCAGTACTTC. This sequence encodes CASRPRVGETQYF.

The chain is built from TRBV6-1 and TRBJ1-5; D not resolved. The length of the CDR3 is 15 residues. The V gene lost 2 bases and the J gene lost 6 bases, with 14 bases spanning the gap. The germline CDR1 and CDR2 sequences are MNHNS and SASEGT. CDR3 sequence (DNA): TGTGCCAGCAGTGAATTTGGGCCGAGTATTCAGCCCCAGCATTTT. Translating it yields CASSEFGPSIQPQHF.

The rearrangement joins TRBV7-9 to TRBJ2-7; D is tentatively TRBD1 or TRBD2 (5 bases each). CDR3 length: 16 amino acids. Germline CDR1 and CDR2: SEHNR and FQNEAQ (reference sequence). V lost 4 bases, J lost 5 bases, and 21 bases lay in between. The CDR3 sequence: CASSSLRGPQAHEQYF. CDR3 coding DNA: TGTGCCAGCAGCTCCCTTCGGGGCCCTCAGGCCCACGAGCAGTACTTC.

The chain has TRBV19 and TRBJ2-1; 8 bases match TRBD2. The V gene's germline CDR1 is LNHDA and CDR2 SQIVND (reference sequence). This CDR3 has 16 residues. J was trimmed by 7 bases and V by 3 bases; bases with no gene match: 11. The CDR3 region has the DNA TGTGCCAGTAGTATGGCTAGCGGGCCCCTTGGGAATGAGCAGTTCTTC. Translating it yields CASSMASGPLGNEQFF.

The chain recombines TRBV6-6 with TRBJ2-7; 7 bases are a match to TRBD2. V trimming: 6 bases; J trimming: 0 bases; junction bases outside the gene matches: 8. The CDR3 covers 15 residues. Germline V gene data show CDR1 as MNHNY and CDR2 as SVGAGI (reference sequence). CDR3: CASSPSGVYSYEQYF. CDR3 in DNA: TGTGCCAGCAGCCCAAGCGGGGTATACTCCTACGAGCAGTACTTC.

This chain joins TRBV14 and TRBJ2-7, with a weak D call TRBD2 (5 bases). This CDR3 comprises 15 residues. V was clipped by 0 bases and J by 4 bases, with 13 bases between them. The germline V gene encodes CDR1 SGHDN and CDR2 FVKESK. The CDR3: CASSQERSSGYEQYF. The CDR3 nucleotides read TGTGCCAGCAGCCAAGAGCGGTCCTCGGGGTACGAGCAGTACTTC.

This clone was seen a few times. The chain joins TRBV4-1 to TRBJ2-2, with D uncertain. Germline V gene lookup returns CDR1 MGHRA and CDR2 YSYEKL. The germline V and J ends were trimmed by 4 bases and 1 base, with 10 bases remaining between them. The CDR3 totals 15 residues. The CDR3 reads CASSLASENTGELFF. The CDR3 DNA sequence: TGCGCCAGCAGCCTAGCCTCAGAGAACACCGGGGAGCTGTTTTTT.

The J gene is TRBJ1-2, the V gene TRBV25-1; maybe TRBD1 (5 bases). V was trimmed by 2 bases and J by 2 bases, leaving 15 bases between them. Germline loops: CDR1 MGHDK, CDR2 SYGVNS. This CDR3 contains 16 residues. The DNA for the CDR3 is TGTGCCAGCAGTGAAGGAATGGCCGGGGGGAACTATGGCTACACCTTC. Translation: CASSEGMAGGNYGYTF.

The chain carries TRBV28 and TRBJ1-3; 9 bases are shared with TRBD1. Germline CDR1 and CDR2: MDHEN and SYDVKM. This CDR3 has 14 amino acids. V was pared by 7 bases and J by 2 bases, with 3 bases of the junction left unmatched. CDR3 residues: CASINRGPGNTIYF. DNA for the CDR3: TGTGCCAGCATAAACAGGGGGCCTGGAAACACCATATATTTT.

This clone was recorded a few times. The J gene is TRBJ1-1, the V gene TRBV7-9; maybe TRBD1 (6 bases). In germline, CDR1 is SEHNR, CDR2 FQNEAQ (reference sequence). Deletions cut 4 bases from V and 1 base from J, with 13 bases between. This CDR3 is 15 amino acids long. The CDR3 sequence: CASSYPGEGNTEAFF. DNA for the CDR3: TGTGCCAGCAGCTACCCAGGGGAAGGGAACACTGAAGCTTTCTTT.

The genes are TRBV28 and TRBJ2-7; D is unclear. CDR1 MDHEN and CDR2 SYDVKM come from the germline V gene. This CDR3 is built from 12 residues. The V and J ends lost 8 bases and 7 bases respectively, with 15 bases between them. The CDR3 DNA reads TGTGCCAGCGGGCGAGCGTCCCCAGAGCAGTACTTC. The encoded protein is CASGRASPEQYF.

The table lists this clone with a few counts. In DNA form, the CDR3 reads TGTGCCAGCAGCTTAGGAACTAACTATGGCTACACCTTC. Its protein product is CASSLGTNYGYTF. J is TRBJ1-2 and V is TRBV7-8, with unresolved D. The CDR3 spans 13 residues. Trimming removed 1 base at V and 0 bases at J, with 3 bases between. From germline, CDR1 is SGHVS and CDR2 FQNEAQ.

The chain employs TRBV27 and TRBJ2-1; D possibly corresponds to TRBD1 (8 bases). From germline, CDR1 is MNHEY and CDR2 SMNVEV (reference sequence). This CDR3 contains 16 residues. V lost 7 bases, J lost 4 bases, and 20 bases lay in between. The CDR3: CASTANTGGGYNEQFF. CDR3 nucleotides: TGTGCCAGCACTGCAAATACAGGGGGAGGGTACAATGAGCAGTTCTTC.

This chain connects TRBV2 to TRBJ1-4, with no clear D. The germline V and J ends were trimmed by 2 bases and 1 base, with 14 bases remaining between them. The germline V gene has CDR1 SNHLY and CDR2 FYNNEI. CDR3 length: 17 residues. The CDR3 spells CASSERGSLLTNEKLFF. The CDR3 coding sequence is TGTGCCAGCAGTGAAAGAGGGTCCCTGCTAACTAATGAAAAACTGTTTTTT.

This clone was observed a single time. The genes are TRBV2 and TRBJ2-1; 9 bases line up with TRBD2. The germline V gene has CDR1 SNHLY and CDR2 FYNNEI. With V trimmed by 3 bases and J by 8 bases, 14 bases remained unmatched. The CDR3 sequence is 17 residues long. The CDR3 DNA reads as TGTGCCAGCAGTGATAGTTCGGCTAGCGGGATCTTCGATGAGCAGTTCTTC. Residues: CASSDSSASGIFDEQFF.

The chain links TRBV30 to TRBJ2-1; D unclear. From germline, CDR1 is GTSNPN and CDR2 SVGIG (reference sequence). V shed 0 bases and J shed 8 bases, with 5 bases lying between them. CDR3 length: 11 amino acids. The CDR3 reads CAWSVKDEQFF. CDR3 DNA sequence: TGTGCCTGGAGTGTAAAAGATGAGCAGTTCTTC.

V is TRBV4-1 and J is TRBJ2-1; 10 bases agree with TRBD2. Germline CDR1 is MGHRA and CDR2 is YSYEKL. After removal of 0 bases from V and 3 bases from J, the junction contained 8 bases not matched to a gene. The CDR3 covers 18 residues. CDR3 in DNA: TGCGCCAGCAGCCAAGAGGCCCTAGCGGGAGTCAGCTACAATGAGCAGTTCTTC. This sequence encodes CASSQEALAGVSYNEQFF.

To note about this clone: Its ends do not fully match the called genes, so a read error is possible. The rearrangement links TRBV14 to TRBJ1-1; D is perhaps TRBD1 (5 bases). CDR1 and CDR2 from the germline V gene are SGHDN and FVKESK. The CDR3 is made up of 17 amino acids. CDR3: CASSSRRQRGLRTEAFF. CDR3 nucleotide sequence: TGTGCCAGCAGCTCCCGTAGACAGCGGGGCTTACGCACTGAGGCTTTCTTT.

The chain joins TRBV12-5 to TRBJ2-1; 10 bases map to TRBD2. This CDR3 region has 14 residues. Germline lookup yields CDR1 LGHNT and CDR2 FRNRAP. J gave up 2 bases and V 6 bases, and 1 base lay outside the gene matches. The CDR3: CASGSGRAYNEQFF. The CDR3, as DNA: TGTGCTAGTGGGAGCGGGAGGGCCTACAATGAGCAGTTCTTC.

V is TRBV27 and J is TRBJ2-1, with 10 bases that match TRBD2. Germline V gene lookup returns CDR1 MNHEY and CDR2 SMNVEV (reference sequence). V lost 3 bases, J lost 4 bases, and 21 bases stayed unmatched. CDR3 size: 21 residues. CDR3 protein: CASSFAPGGLLSGRGYNEQFF. DNA for the CDR3: TGTGCCAGCAGTTTCGCCCCAGGGGGCTTGCTGAGCGGGAGGGGATACAATGAGCAGTTCTTC.

Regarding this clone: The junction and the germline gene differ at one end; a read error may be behind it. The chain links TRBV9 to TRBJ2-1; tentative D call: TRBD2 (5 bases). Germline V gives CDR1 SGDLS, CDR2 YYNGEE. The CDR3 contains 12 residues. CDR3 nucleotides: TGTGCCAGCAGCGTAGAGGCGGGCCCCCCCATCTTC. Amino acid sequence: CASSVEAGPPIF.